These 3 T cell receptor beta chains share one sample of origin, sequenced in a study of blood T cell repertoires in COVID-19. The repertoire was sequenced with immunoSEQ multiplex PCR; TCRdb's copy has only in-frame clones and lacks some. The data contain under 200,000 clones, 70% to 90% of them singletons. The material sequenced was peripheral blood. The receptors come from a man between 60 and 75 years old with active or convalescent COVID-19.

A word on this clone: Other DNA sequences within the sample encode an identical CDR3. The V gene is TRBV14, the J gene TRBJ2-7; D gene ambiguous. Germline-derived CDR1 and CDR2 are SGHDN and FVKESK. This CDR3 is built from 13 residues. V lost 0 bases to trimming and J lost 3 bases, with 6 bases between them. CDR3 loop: CASSQDRSYEQYF. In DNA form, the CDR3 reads TGTGCCAGCAGCCAAGATAGGAGCTACGAGCAGTACTTC.

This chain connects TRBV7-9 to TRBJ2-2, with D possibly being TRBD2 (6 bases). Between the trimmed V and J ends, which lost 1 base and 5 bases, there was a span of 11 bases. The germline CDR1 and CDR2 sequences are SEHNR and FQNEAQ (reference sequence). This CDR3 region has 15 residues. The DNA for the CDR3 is TGTGCCAGCAGCTTAGACGCGGGGAGGACCGGGGAGCTGTTTTTT. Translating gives CASSLDAGRTGELFF.

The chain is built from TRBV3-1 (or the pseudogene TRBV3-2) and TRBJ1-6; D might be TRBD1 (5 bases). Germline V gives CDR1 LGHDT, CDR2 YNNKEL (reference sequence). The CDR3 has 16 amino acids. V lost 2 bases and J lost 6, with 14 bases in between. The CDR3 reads CASSQTPRATNSPLHF. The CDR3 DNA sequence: TGTGCCAGCAGCCAAACCCCCAGGGCCACTAATTCACCCCTCCACTTT.